These 11 T cell receptor beta chains share one sample of origin, sequenced in a study of shared clonotypes between healthy human individuals. Sequencing was performed with immunoSEQ multiplex PCR; in TCRdb, only in-frame clones are kept and a portion is missing. The data show more than 550,000 clones, with roughly 72% seen just once and approximately 1.7% held by the top ten. Sequenced sample: memory CD4+ T cells sorted from blood. Subset defined: CD45RA-negative fraction. Source of these receptors: a woman between 25 and 40 years old in good health.

For the CDR3, the DNA is TGTGCCAGCAGCTCGGTTACGGGAATCAACACCGGGGAGCTGTTTTTT. Translation gives CASSSVTGINTGELFF. The chain combines TRBV7-3 with TRBJ2-2, with D maybe TRBD2 (5 bases). The CDR3 contains 16 residues. With 4 bases removed from V and 2 bases from J, the gap between germline ends came to 14 bases. CDR1 is SGHTA and CDR2 is FQGTGA in the germline V gene.

The chain joins TRBV29-1 to TRBJ1-5, with 8 bases aligning to TRBD1. CDR3 length: 14 residues. J lost 4 bases, V lost 6 bases, and 8 bases had no gene match. Germline lookup yields CDR1 SQVTM and CDR2 ANQGSEA. The CDR3 region has the DNA TGCAGCGTGGAGGCAGGGGGCCGGAATCAGCCCCAGCATTTT. Amino acids: CSVEAGGRNQPQHF.

The CDR3, as DNA: TGCGCCAGCAGCTTCGAACCCGGGAAGGGGCAGCCCCAGCATTTT. Protein: CASSFEPGKGQPQHF. This chain uses TRBV5-1 with TRBJ1-5; D might be TRBD1 (5 bases). The CDR3 totals 15 residues. Germline assignment: CDR1 SGHRS and CDR2 YFSETQ. The ends were cut back, 2 bases at V and 7 bases at J, with 16 bases in the middle.

J is TRBJ2-7 and V is TRBV28, with 7 nucleotides matching TRBD1. Germline CDR1 MDHEN, CDR2 SYDVKM. V lost 7 bases and J lost 4; bases outside the gene matches: 10. The CDR3 consists of 14 residues. The CDR3 protein is CASKLTGFGYEQYF. CDR3 sequence (DNA): TGTGCCAGCAAGCTGACAGGGTTTGGGTACGAGCAGTACTTC.

V is TRBV2 and J is TRBJ2-2, with 8 bases that match TRBD2. The length of the CDR3 is 15 residues. Per germline, CDR1 SNHLY and CDR2 FYNNEI. Germline trimming cut 7 bases from V and 2 bases from J; bases unmatched to any gene: 6. The CDR3 DNA reads as TGTGCCAGCAAACTAGCGGAAACTAACACCGGGGAGCTGTTTTTT. The encoded protein is CASKLAETNTGELFF.

J is TRBJ2-1 and V is TRBV6-6; a weak D match, TRBD2 (7 bases). CDR3 length: 14 residues. The V end was cut by 5 bases, the J end by 3 bases, with 11 bases between. Germline V gene sequence: CDR1 MNHNY, CDR2 SVGAGI (reference sequence). The CDR3 loop reads CASSSGTNYNEQFF. The DNA of the CDR3 is TGTGCCAGCAGTAGCGGGACAAACTACAATGAGCAGTTCTTC.

This clone was counted a few times. This chain connects TRBV2 to TRBJ2-7; D is possibly TRBD1 (6 bases). The CDR3 has 14 residues. V was clipped by 6 bases and J by 1 base, with 13 bases between them. CDR1 and CDR2 from the germline V gene are SNHLY and FYNNEI. CDR3 in amino acids: CASRDRYLSYEQYF. The CDR3 DNA sequence: TGTGCCAGCAGAGACAGGTACCTTTCCTACGAGCAGTACTTC.

This chain links TRBV19 with TRBJ2-2; 7 nucleotides align to TRBD2. The CDR3 covers 16 residues. V lost 6 bases and J lost 1; bases outside the gene matches: 8. CDR1 and CDR2 from the germline V gene are LNHDA and SQIVND (reference sequence). The CDR3 nucleotides are TGTGCCAGTAGAAAATGGTCTAGCGGGAACACCGGGGAGCTGTTTTTT. Its protein product is CASRKWSSGNTGELFF.

The J gene is TRBJ1-3, the V gene TRBV9; 7 bases agree with TRBD1. CDR1 is SGDLS, CDR2 YYNGEE, per germline. With 0 bases clipped from V and 4 bases from J, the junction kept 16 bases outside the gene matches. CDR3 length: 19 amino acids. The CDR3 here is CASSVVVGAGNRGGNTIYF. The CDR3 DNA follows: TGTGCCAGCAGCGTAGTAGTGGGGGCGGGCAACAGGGGAGGAAACACCATATATTTT.

This clone was counted many times. This chain connects TRBV19 to TRBJ2-3; tentatively, D is TRBD2 (5 bases). Germline CDR1 and CDR2: LNHDA and SQIVND (reference sequence). V lost 4 bases to trimming and J lost 4 bases, with 24 bases between them. This CDR3 is built from 18 residues. The CDR3 here is CASSSPGELEIDADTQYF. The CDR3, as DNA: TGTGCCAGTAGTAGCCCTGGAGAACTAGAGATCGACGCAGATACGCAGTATTTT.

Comment on this clone: The same CDR3 can be traced to other DNA sequences in this sample. This chain connects TRBV19 to TRBJ2-7; 11 nucleotides agree with TRBD2. This CDR3 is 15 amino acids long. The J segment lost 2 bases and the V segment lost 3 bases, leaving 3 bases of the junction unmatched. Germline V gene lookup returns CDR1 LNHDA and CDR2 SQIVND (reference sequence). CDR3 coding DNA: TGTGCCAGTAGTATCTTAGCGGGAGGGCCCTACGAGCAGTACTTC. Protein product: CASSILAGGPYEQYF. Together with reference TRBV19 and TRBJ2-7, the CDR3 gives the full variable domain: DGGITQSPKYLFRKEGQNVTLSCEQNLNHDAMYWYRQDPGQGLRLIYYSQIVNDFQKGDIAEGYSVSREKKESFPLTVTSAQKNPTAFYLCASSILAGGPYEQYFGPGTRLTVT.